A single TCR beta chain is shown here with its context. Germline lookup yields CDR1 KGHDR and CDR2 SFDVKD. CDR3 length: 15 amino acids. The ends lost 4 bases at V and 6 bases at J; junction bases unmatched: 9. These data come from a study of Graves' ophthalmopathy and Graves' hyperthyroidism. The wider study: Peripheral blood collection took place at initial diagnosis, before any treatment.

Amplification of TCR beta CDR3 regions used RNA transcripts. RT-PCR was first run with HTBI primers, then multiplex PCR in a second round. TCRdb reprocessed the multiplex PCR reads with MiXCR, giving one entry per CDR3 protein. This repertoire shows 40,000 to 50,000 distinct CDR3 sequences, around 50% found once; its top ten account for about 24%. The TCR sequence derives from an adult man with Graves' ophthalmopathy. The rearrangement joins TRBV24-1 to TRBJ2-7, with 9 positions matching TRBD1. The sequencing sample was made of peripheral blood. CDR3 residues: CATSEAGTGTSEQYF. CDR3 nucleotide sequence: TGTGCCACCAGTGAGGCCGGGACAGGGACGAGCGAGCAGTACTTC.